The rows below give T cell receptor beta chains drawn from one sample of a study of a mutant IDH1 vaccine in newly diagnosed glioma. Libraries were prepared by immunoSEQ multiplex PCR; TCRdb keeps only in-frame clonotypes and omits some of them. The sample yields some 56,000 clones, about nine tenths seen once. Specimen: PBMCs, collected from a glioma patient treated with radiotherapy, temozolomide or both. These receptors originate from a man aged 45-65 years with glioma. Each CDR3 is given with its conserved first and last residue. Each record gives: clone size, V gene, J gene, D gene, CDR3 DNA, CDR3 protein. A D gene is named only where the DNA matches it firmly. Clone size, where shown, is once, few, many, or a class for clones that have expanded.

>NA|TRBV6-6|TRBJ2-4|NA
TGTGCCAGCAGTTCCAGTAAAAACATTCAGTACTTC
CASSSSKNIQYF
>NA|TRBV29-1|TRBJ1-2|TRBD1
TGCAGCGACCGGACAGGGGGTCGGTATGGCTACACCTTC
CSDRTGGRYGYTF
>NA|TRBV19|TRBJ1-5|NA
TGTGCCAGCTACTTATATGGCGGAGCACTTAATCAGCCCCAGCATTTT
CASYLYGGALNQPQHF
>once|TRBV4-1|TRBJ2-3|NA
TGCGCCAGCAGCCAAAGACCGAGCGGACCAGATACGCAGTATTTT
CASSQRPSGPDTQYF
>NA|TRBV2|TRBJ2-1|NA
TGTGCCAGCACCATATCAATAAATGAGCAGTTCTTC
CASTISINEQFF
>NA|TRBV6-1|TRBJ2-7|TRBD2
TGTGCCAGCCTCGGGACTACCTCCTACGAGCAGTACTTC
CASLGTTSYEQYF
>NA|TRBV5-1|TRBJ2-7|NA
TGCGCCAGCAGCCACCAACCGGGACTGGGCGACGAGCAGTACTTC
CASSHQPGLGDEQYF
>NA|TRBV28|TRBJ2-5|TRBD2
TGTGCCAGCAGTCCCCTGCTAGCGGGAGGATCAGGGGAGACCCAGTACTTC
CASSPLLAGGSGETQYF
>NA|TRBV6-1|TRBJ1-4|NA
TGTGCCAGCAAAGGGAACAATGTGGTAGATGAAAAACTGTTTTTT
CASKGNNVVDEKLFF
>NA|TRBV19|TRBJ2-2|TRBD2
TGTGCCAGTAGTATGGCGGGGGGGAAGACCGGGGAGCTGTTTTTT
CASSMAGGKTGELFF
>NA|TRBV28|TRBJ1-5|TRBD1
TGTGCCAGCAGTTTCCGACAGGGACGTTATAGCAATCAGCCCCAGCATTTT
CASSFRQGRYSNQPQHF
>NA|TRBV29-1|TRBJ1-1|NA
TGCAGCGTTTCCATGGGGGACACTGAAGCTTTCTTT
CSVSMGDTEAFF
>NA|TRBV29-1|TRBJ2-2|TRBD1
TGCACCGTCAATACAGGGGTGGGCACCGGGGAGCTGTTTTTT
CTVNTGVGTGELFF
>NA|TRBV5-1|TRBJ2-2|TRBD1
TGCGCCAGCACCCAGGGACAGTTCACCGGGGAGCTGTTTTTT
CASTQGQFTGELFF
>NA|TRBV7-2|TRBJ1-2|NA
TGTGCCAGCAGCTTACAGGGAGAGGATGGCTACACCTTC
CASSLQGEDGYTF
>NA|TRBV4-1|TRBJ2-1|TRBD2
TGCGCCAGCAGCCAACAACCGGGACTAGCGGGCCCTGAGCAGTTCTTC
CASSQQPGLAGPEQFF
>NA|TRBV4-3|TRBJ1-6|TRBD1
TGCGCCAGCAGCCAAGCCAAAGGACAGGGGAATTCACCCCTCCACTTT
CASSQAKGQGNSPLHF
>NA|TRBV16|TRBJ1-1|NA
TGTGCCAGCAGCCAAGACAAGAACACTGAAGCTTTCTTT
CASSQDKNTEAFF
>NA|TRBV5-6|TRBJ2-7|TRBD1
TGTGCCAGCAGCTTGGAAGGGGTGTGGGACAGGGTACCCTACGAGCAGTACTTC
CASSLEGVWDRVPYEQYF
>NA|TRBV4-3|TRBJ1-3|NA
TGCGCCAGGACCCAGGGCTGGAACACCATATATTTT
CARTQGWNTIYF
>NA|TRBV27|TRBJ1-2|TRBD1
TGTGCCAGCAGTCCATGGACAGGGGGCGCGGATGGCTACACCTTC
CASSPWTGGADGYTF
>NA|TRBV2|TRBJ2-7|TRBD2
TGTGCCAGCAGTGCCGGACTAGCGAGGCCCTACGAGCAGTACTTC
CASSAGLARPYEQYF
>NA|TRBV9|TRBJ2-7|NA
TGTGCCAGCAGCAAGCGGGACAGATCCTACGAGCAGTACTTC
CASSKRDRSYEQYF
>NA|TRBV30|TRBJ1-2|NA
TGTGCCTGGAGTATGGGCTATGGCTACACCTTC
CAWSMGYGYTF
>NA|TRBV7-7|TRBJ2-1|TRBD2
TGTGCTAGCAGCCCTAGGACTAGCGGGGGACCCTACAATGAGCAGTTCTTC
CASSPRTSGGPYNEQFF
>NA|TRBV7-6|TRBJ2-3|TRBD2
TGTGCCAGCAGCTTAGGGGGGCCGGGACTAGCCACAGATACGCAGTATTTT
CASSLGGPGLATDTQYF
>NA|TRBV5-6|TRBJ2-5|TRBD2
TGTGCCAGCAGCTTGTATAGCGGGGAAGAGACCCAGTACTTC
CASSLYSGEETQYF